This T cell receptor beta chain came from a study of blood T cell repertoires in COVID-19. Study summary: PBMCs, B-cell-depleted T cells, or T cells provided the cDNA or gDNA that made up the material.

Generated by immunoSEQ multiplex PCR, the TCRdb table keeps only in-frame clones and is missing some. The sample lists around 700,000 clones; around 90% were seen once. V lost 4 bases and J lost 9; bases outside the gene matches: 7. CDR1 and CDR2 from the germline V gene are MRHNA and SNTAGT. The CDR3 is made up of 14 amino acids. This chain uses TRBV6-4 with TRBJ2-1; 9 nucleotides align to TRBD2. The source is a young woman with acute or convalescent COVID-19. The sample consisted of peripheral blood. The CDR3 sequence is CASSGGGGGGEQFF. Written as DNA, the CDR3 is TGTGCCAGCAGTGGTGGCGGGGGGGGTGGTGAGCAGTTCTTC.